The following is a TCR beta chain sequence with its context. The table came from immunoSEQ multiplex PCR; TCRdb's copy has only in-frame clones and leaves some out. This table has about 250,000 clones, around 89% appearing once. This sample stems from a study of blood T cell repertoires in COVID-19. Study-wide background: Collection of acute and convalescent COVID-19 samples took place in the United States, Italy and Spain. PBMCs, B-cell-depleted T cells, or T cells were the source of the cDNA or gDNA that made up the material.

The TCR originated in a woman aged 45-60 years who had recovered from COVID-19. The sequenced sample consisted of PBMCs or T cells enriched from blood (not recorded which).

In DNA, the CDR3 is TGTGCCAGCAGCTTAGAGGGGCCGGAAAACTATGGCTACACCTTC. Amino acid sequence: CASSLEGPENYGYTF. The gene calls are TRBV7-9 and TRBJ1-2; possible D gene TRBD1, 5 bases. V lost 1 base to trimming and J lost 2 bases, with 11 bases between them. This CDR3 is built from 15 residues. CDR1 and CDR2 from the germline V gene are SEHNR and FQNEAQ (reference sequence).